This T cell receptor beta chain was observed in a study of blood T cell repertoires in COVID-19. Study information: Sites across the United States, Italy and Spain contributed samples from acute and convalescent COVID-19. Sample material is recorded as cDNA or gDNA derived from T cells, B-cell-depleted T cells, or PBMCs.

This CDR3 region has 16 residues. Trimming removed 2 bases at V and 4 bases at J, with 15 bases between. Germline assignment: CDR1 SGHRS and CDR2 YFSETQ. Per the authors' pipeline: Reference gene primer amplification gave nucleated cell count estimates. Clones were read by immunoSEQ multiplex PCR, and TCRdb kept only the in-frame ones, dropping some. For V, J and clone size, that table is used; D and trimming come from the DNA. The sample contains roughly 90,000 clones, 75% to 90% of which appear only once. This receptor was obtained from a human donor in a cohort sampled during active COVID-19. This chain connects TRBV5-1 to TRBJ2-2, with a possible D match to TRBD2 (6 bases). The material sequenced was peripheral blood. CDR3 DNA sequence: TGCGCCAGCAGCTTAAGCGGGCGCAGCGTCACCGGGGAGCTGTTTTTT. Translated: CASSLSGRSVTGELFF.